The 28 T cell receptor beta chains in this list originate from one sample, sequenced in a study of human T cells and chemical hapten exposure. Using its own MiXCR run on the RACE reads, TCRdb lists one record per CDR3 protein. The table has about 110,000 distinct CDR3 sequences, 12% seen once; the top ten hold 1.6%. Sample time point: pre-sensitization, week 0. Treatment defined: therapeutic diphenylcyclopropenone sensitization with weekly scalp DPC. Material: whole blood, obtained in connection with sensitization to the hapten diphenylcyclopropenone (DPC). The receptors derive from a woman aged 45-59 years with alopecia areata. Some clones in this sample may be carry-over from other donors' samples.

This clonotype was seen more than once but under ten times. The chain links TRBV4-2 to TRBJ2-1; D may match TRBD1 or TRBD2 (5 bases each). Trimming removed 4 bases from V and 8 bases from J, with 15 bases in between. The CDR3 covers 14 residues. Germline V lookup: CDR1 LGHNA, CDR2 YNFKEQ. In DNA form, the CDR3 reads TGTGCCAGCAGCCCGATGGGGGAAACCGATGAGCAGTTCTTC. The encoded protein is CASSPMGETDEQFF.

The chain joins TRBV29-1 to TRBJ1-4, with TRBD1 matching over 8 bases. With V trimmed by 4 bases and J by 3 bases, 1 base remained unmatched. CDR3 size: 13 residues. CDR1 and CDR2 (germline): SQVTM, ANQGSEA. The CDR3 DNA sequence: TGCAGCGTTGGACAGGGGCCTAATGAAAAACTGTTTTTT. Its translation is CSVGQGPNEKLFF.

V gene TRBV11-1 combines with J gene TRBJ1-1, with TRBD1 identical over 12 bases. Trimming cost V 5 bases and J 8 bases; bases outside gene matches: 6. Per the germline V gene, CDR1 is SGHAT and CDR2 is FQDESV (reference sequence). This CDR3 is built from 14 residues. CDR3 sequence (DNA): TGTGCCAGCAGCCGGGACAGGGGGCGAGGGGAAGCTTTCTTT. It translates to CASSRDRGRGEAFF. Using reference TRBV11-1 and TRBJ1-1 for the parts outside the CDR3, the full variable domain is EAEVAQSPRYKITEKSQAVAFWCDPISGHATLYWYRQILGQGPELLVQFQDESVVDDSQLPKDRFSAERLKGVDSTLKIQPAELGDSAMYLCASSRDRGRGEAFFGQGTRLTVV.

The chain has TRBV7-9 and TRBJ2-7; D is possibly TRBD2 (6 bases). This CDR3 is 14 amino acids long. V was shortened by 10 bases and J by 3 bases, with 19 bases between the two germline ends. Looked up from germline, CDR1 is SEHNR and CDR2 is FQNEAQ (reference sequence). Here the CDR3 DNA reads TGTGCCACCGTGTGGGCAGCGGGTGACTACGAGCAGTACTTC. Translation gives CATVWAAGDYEQYF.

The genes are TRBV5-1 and TRBJ1-4; a possible D gene is TRBD1 (6 bases). V was trimmed by 3 bases and J by 8 bases, leaving 14 bases between them. This CDR3 is built from 14 residues. From germline, CDR1 is SGHRS and CDR2 YFSETQ. CDR3 residues: CASSSQGGEEKLFF. The CDR3 DNA reads as TGCGCCAGCAGCTCACAGGGCGGGGAAGAAAAACTGTTTTTT.

V usage is TRBV28 and J usage is TRBJ1-3; D call uncertain. Trimming took 3 bases from V and 0 from J, leaving 9 bases between them. This CDR3 is 15 amino acids long. CDR1 is MDHEN, CDR2 SYDVKM, per germline. CDR3 sequence: CASSFGTLSGNTIYF. DNA for the CDR3: TGTGCCAGCAGTTTTGGAACCCTCTCTGGAAACACCATATATTTT.

This clonotype has a handful of counts. This chain joins TRBV14 and TRBJ1-1, with D tentatively TRBD1 (5 bases). Germline loops: CDR1 SGHDN, CDR2 FVKESK. The V and J ends lost 0 bases and 5 bases respectively, with 7 bases between them. The CDR3 consists of 13 residues. The CDR3 is CASSQERGTEAFF. CDR3 bases: TGTGCCAGCAGCCAAGAAAGGGGTACTGAAGCTTTCTTT. The full variable domain, its missing parts supplied by reference TRBV14 and TRBJ1-1, is EAGVTQFPSHSVIEKGQTVTLRCDPISGHDNLYWYRRVMGKEIKFLLHFVKESKQDESGMPNNRFLAERTGGTYSTLKVQPAELEDSGVYFCASSQERGTEAFFGQGTRLTVV.

The genes are TRBV2 and TRBJ2-7; TRBD2 matches 8 bases. The germline gives CDR1 SNHLY, CDR2 FYNNEI. There are 14 residues in the CDR3. Trimming cost V 6 bases and J 0 bases; bases outside gene matches: 4. In DNA form, the CDR3 reads TGTGCCAGCAGCCTAGGACTAGCCTCCTACGAGCAGTACTTC. Protein product: CASSLGLASYEQYF.

This clonotype was detected a few times. CDR3 residues: CASSSFSYSDEQFF. DNA for the CDR3: TGTGCCAGCTCCTCCTTTTCCTACAGCGATGAGCAGTTCTTC. J is TRBJ2-1 and V is TRBV6-2 or TRBV6-3, with D unresolved. CDR1 MNHEY and CDR2 SVGEGT come from the germline V gene. CDR3 size: 14 residues. V lost 8 bases and J lost 8, with 19 bases in between.

This clonotype was seen only a few times. V is TRBV19 and J is TRBJ2-1; 8 nucleotides match TRBD2. The V gene end was trimmed by 3 bases and the J gene end by 3 bases; junction bases not matched to a gene: 4. This CDR3 has 15 residues. From germline, CDR1 is LNHDA and CDR2 SQIVND (reference sequence). The CDR3 loop reads CASSISSGNYNEQFF. CDR3 bases: TGTGCCAGTAGTATTAGTAGCGGGAACTACAATGAGCAGTTCTTC.

The rearrangement joins TRBV27 to TRBJ2-7; tentative D call: TRBD1 (5 bases). The germline CDR1 and CDR2 sequences are MNHEY and SMNVEV (reference sequence). The ends were cut back, 2 bases at V and 3 bases at J, with 11 bases in the middle. The CDR3 runs to 14 residues. The CDR3 DNA sequence: TGTGCCAGCAGTTTAGTAGGGGCCGACTACGAGCAGTACTTC. Residues: CASSLVGADYEQYF.

This clonotype was seen only a few times. The genes are TRBV11-2 and TRBJ1-1; D is undetermined. The CDR3 is made up of 15 amino acids. Germline V gene sequence: CDR1 SGHAT, CDR2 FQNNGV. The germline V and J ends were trimmed by 3 bases and 0 bases, with 11 bases remaining between them. The CDR3 coding sequence is TGTGCCAGCAGCTTGGATCACGGCCTGAACACTGAAGCTTTCTTT. This gives the protein CASSLDHGLNTEAFF.

With regard to this clonotype: The junction and the germline gene differ at one end; a read error may be behind it. V and J are TRBV20-1 and TRBJ2-5, with 7 bases identical to TRBD2. The CDR3 has 14 amino acids. The V gene's germline CDR1 is DFQATT and CDR2 SNEGSKA (reference sequence). The CDR3 spells CSARGRENTETQYF. The CDR3 nucleotides read TGCAGTGCAAGAGGGCGGGAGAATACGGAGACCCAGTACTTC.

The chain carries TRBV20-1 and TRBJ2-1; the match to TRBD1 covers 7 bases. Germline V gene data show CDR1 as DFQATT and CDR2 as SNEGSKA (reference sequence). CDR3 length: 15 residues. V was pared by 2 bases and J by 1 base, with 5 bases of the junction left unmatched. CDR3 loop: CSARKSGGSYNEQFF. Written as DNA, the CDR3 is TGCAGTGCTAGAAAATCAGGGGGTTCCTACAATGAGCAGTTCTTC.

This clonotype was seen a few times. The V gene is TRBV9, the J gene TRBJ2-1; 9 bases are shared with TRBD2. Germline values: CDR1 SGDLS, CDR2 YYNGEE. V was clipped by 5 bases and J by 2 bases; unmatched bases: 2. The CDR3 is 14 amino acids. CDR3 region: CASSSGRTYNEQFF. The CDR3 bases are TGTGCCAGCAGTAGCGGGAGAACCTACAATGAGCAGTTCTTC. The full variable domain, with the rest looked up from reference TRBV9 and TRBJ2-1, is DSGVTQTPKHLITATGQRVTLRCSPRSGDLSVYWYQQSLDQGLQFLIQYYNGEERAKGNILERFSAQQFPDLHSELNLSSLELGDSALYFCASSSGRTYNEQFFGPGTRLTVL.

The sample holds many counts of this clonotype. The chain couples TRBV2 to TRBJ2-7; D could derive from TRBD1 or TRBD2 (5 bases each). Germline V gene data show CDR1 as SNHLY and CDR2 as FYNNEI. With 2 bases removed from V and 2 bases from J, the gap between germline ends came to 16 bases. CDR3 length: 16 amino acids. The CDR3: CASSETPGPSPYEQYF. CDR3 coding DNA: TGTGCCAGCAGTGAAACCCCGGGACCTTCCCCCTACGAGCAGTACTTC.

This chain uses TRBV5-1 with TRBJ2-5; D unresolved. Per the germline V gene, CDR1 is SGHRS and CDR2 is YFSETQ. The CDR3 totals 13 residues. V was pared by 2 bases and J by 1 base, with 6 bases between. CDR3 sequence (DNA): TGCGCCAGCAGCTTACAACCCCAAGAGACCCAGTACTTC. Its translation: CASSLQPQETQYF.

This clonotype was counted many times. DNA for the CDR3: TGTGCCAGCAGCCAAGATAATCCCCTTCTTGCAACTAATGAAAAACTGTTTTTT. This codes for CASSQDNPLLATNEKLFF. V is TRBV4-2 and J is TRBJ1-4; no firm D call. Per germline, CDR1 LGHNA and CDR2 YNFKEQ. This CDR3 comprises 18 residues. V lost 0 bases, J lost 0 bases, and 14 bases lay in between.

In its sample, this clonotype was seen many times. The chain has TRBV4-2 and TRBJ2-1, with 9 positions matching TRBD1. Germline-derived CDR1 and CDR2 are LGHNA and YNFKEQ. Germline trimming cut 0 bases from V and 15 bases from J; bases unmatched to any gene: 12. The CDR3 covers 15 residues. The DNA of the CDR3 is TGTGCCAGCAGCCAAGAGCGAACCGACAGGGGGAGGCGGTTCTTC. This sequence encodes CASSQERTDRGRRFF.

This clonotype appeared many times. The genes are TRBV6-4 and TRBJ1-1; no clear D gene. CDR1 and CDR2 (germline): MRHNA, SNTAGT. The CDR3 loop spans 15 amino acids. The V end lost 7 bases, the J end lost 1 base, and 16 bases lay between the germline ends. CDR3 loop: CASNEEGVENTEAFF. CDR3 in DNA: TGTGCCAGCAATGAAGAGGGCGTGGAGAACACTGAAGCTTTCTTT.

This clonotype was seen only a few times. The V gene is TRBV18, the J gene TRBJ1-1; no definite D call. This CDR3 spans 15 amino acids. The germline V gene has CDR1 KGHSH and CDR2 LQKENI. V was pared by 4 bases and J by 1 base, with 13 bases between. As DNA, the CDR3 is TGTGCCAGCTCACTTACAACACTTACGAACACTGAAGCTTTCTTT. It is translated as CASSLTTLTNTEAFF.

The chain recombines TRBV27 with TRBJ2-4; possible D gene TRBD1, 6 bases. Between the trimmed V and J ends, which lost 3 bases and 2 bases, there was a span of 8 bases. This CDR3 has 14 residues. Germline CDR1 and CDR2: MNHEY and SMNVEV (reference sequence). CDR3 residues: CASSFQGPKNIQYF. CDR3 bases: TGTGCCAGCAGTTTCCAGGGGCCCAAAAACATTCAGTACTTC.

This clonotype was observed at least ten times. The V call is TRBV18, the J call TRBJ1-4; no clear D. Trimming left V 3 bases short and J 4 bases short, with 9 bases between. The CDR3 spans 14 residues. Germline CDR1 is KGHSH and CDR2 is LQKENI. CDR3 coding DNA: TGTGCCAGCTCACCCGACCGATATAATGAAAAACTGTTTTTT. Its translation is CASSPDRYNEKLFF.

There are a few counts of this clonotype. The J gene is TRBJ2-5, the V gene TRBV12-3 or TRBV12-4; D remains ambiguous. The V gene lost 5 bases and the J gene lost 1 base, with 11 bases spanning the gap. The CDR3 sequence is 14 residues long. CDR3 region: CASSPTTGQETQYF. In nucleotides, the CDR3 is TGTGCCAGCAGTCCCACGACGGGCCAAGAGACCCAGTACTTC.

This clonotype turned up a few times. This sequence joins TRBV27 and TRBJ2-3, with D perhaps TRBD1 or TRBD2 (6 bases each). Trimming removed 5 bases from V and 8 bases from J, with 23 bases in between. In germline, CDR1 is MNHEY, CDR2 SMNVEV (reference sequence). CDR3 length: 16 amino acids. The CDR3 region has the DNA TGTGCCAGCAGTAGTCGACTAGTGCCTAGGGGGAGTACGCAGTATTTT. Its translation: CASSSRLVPRGSTQYF.

V and J are TRBV7-9 and TRBJ2-7, with TRBD1 identical over 9 bases. The CDR3 is 14 amino acids. The ends lost 7 bases at V and 9 bases at J; junction bases unmatched: 13. From germline, CDR1 is SEHNR and CDR2 FQNEAQ (reference sequence). Written as DNA, the CDR3 is TGTGCCAGCAATCCGGGACAGGGATACAAGGGGCAGTACTTC. Its protein product is CASNPGQGYKGQYF. The whole variable domain, remainder taken from reference TRBV7-9 and TRBJ2-7, is DTGVSQNPRHKITKRGQNVTFRCDPISEHNRLYWYRQTLGQGPEFLTYFQNEAQLEKSRLLSDRFSAERPKGSFSTLEIQRTEQGDSAMYLCASNPGQGYKGQYFGPGTRLTVT.

This clonotype turned up a few times. This chain uses TRBV29-1 with TRBJ1-6, with D uncertain. The CDR3 sequence is 8 residues long. Looked up from germline, CDR1 is SQVTM and CDR2 is ANQGSEA. CDR3 in amino acids: CGNSPLHF. In nucleotides, the CDR3 is TGCGGGAATTCACCCCTCCACTTT.

The chain carries TRBV4-2 and TRBJ1-4; D gene unclear. CDR3 size: 14 residues. V shed 2 bases and J shed 8 bases, with 12 bases lying between them. Germline lookup yields CDR1 LGHNA and CDR2 YNFKEQ. The CDR3 sequence is CASSQTDFIEKLFF. The CDR3 nucleotides are TGTGCCAGCAGCCAAACGGACTTCATCGAAAAACTGTTTTTT.